The clone carrying this TCR beta chain showed up many times. The sample comes from a study of molecular identifiers for immune sequencing clone quantification. TCRdb fed the PCR reads into MiXCR, producing one record per CDR3 protein. The sample holds some 320,000 distinct CDR3 sequences, about a fifth seen once. The sequenced sample was naive CD8+ T cells from blood, with Jurkat cell RNA spiked in. The subset denotes: FACS-sorted CD8+CD4-CCR7+CD45RA+ naive T cells. The receptor comes from a human donor in good health. Some libraries in this study had Jurkat cell RNA spiked in.

In DNA, the CDR3 is TGTGCCAGCAGTAACCCGCTAGAACGCCTGTCGGGTGAGCAGTTCTTC. Translating it yields CASSNPLERLSGEQFF. The chain joins TRBV6-5 to TRBJ2-1; no clear D. This CDR3 region has 16 residues. CDR1 is MNHEY and CDR2 is SVGAGI in the germline V gene. The ends were cut back, 5 bases at V and 9 bases at J, with 23 bases in the middle.